This T cell receptor beta chain was obtained from a study of radiation and T cells in renal cell carcinoma. Specified time point: blood 4 weeks post-SBRT, at nephrectomy. The sample's treatment: 15 Gy SBRT to primary tumor, nephrectomy 4 weeks later. The CDR3 is made up of 13 amino acids. The V gene's germline CDR1 is SGHDT and CDR2 YYEEEE. Germline trimming cut 4 bases from V and 4 bases from J; bases unmatched to any gene: 3. The data were produced by immunoSEQ multiplex PCR, yet TCRdb's version contains in-frame clones alone and is incomplete. This table holds 80,000 or so clones, roughly nine tenths found once.

The chain recombines TRBV5-6 with TRBJ1-2; 8 bases align to TRBD1. The specimen comprised blood, sampled from a patient whose treatment included radiotherapy and nephrectomy. The source of this sequence is a woman aged 70-85 years with renal cell carcinoma. The CDR3 region is CASSPDRGYGYTF. For the CDR3, the DNA is TGTGCCAGCAGCCCTGACAGGGGCTATGGCTACACCTTC.